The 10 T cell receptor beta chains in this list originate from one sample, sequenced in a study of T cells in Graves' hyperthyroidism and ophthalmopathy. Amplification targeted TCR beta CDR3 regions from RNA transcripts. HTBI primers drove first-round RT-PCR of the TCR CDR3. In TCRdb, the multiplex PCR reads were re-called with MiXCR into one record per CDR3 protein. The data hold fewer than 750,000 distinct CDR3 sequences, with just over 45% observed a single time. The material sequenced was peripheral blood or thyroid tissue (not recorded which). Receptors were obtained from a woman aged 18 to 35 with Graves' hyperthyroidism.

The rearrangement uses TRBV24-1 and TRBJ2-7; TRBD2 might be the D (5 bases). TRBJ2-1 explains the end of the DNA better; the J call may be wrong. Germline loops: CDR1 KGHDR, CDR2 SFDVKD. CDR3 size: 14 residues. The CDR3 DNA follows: TGTGCCACCAGTGATCCCGGGACCTACAATGAGCAGTTCTTC. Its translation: CATSDPGTYNEQFF.

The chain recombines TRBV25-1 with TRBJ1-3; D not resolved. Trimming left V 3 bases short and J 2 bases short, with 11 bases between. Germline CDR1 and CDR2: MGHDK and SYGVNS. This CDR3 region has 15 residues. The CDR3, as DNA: TGTGCCAGCAGTGACTCACGGGGTACTGGAAACACCATATATTTT. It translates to CASSDSRGTGNTIYF.

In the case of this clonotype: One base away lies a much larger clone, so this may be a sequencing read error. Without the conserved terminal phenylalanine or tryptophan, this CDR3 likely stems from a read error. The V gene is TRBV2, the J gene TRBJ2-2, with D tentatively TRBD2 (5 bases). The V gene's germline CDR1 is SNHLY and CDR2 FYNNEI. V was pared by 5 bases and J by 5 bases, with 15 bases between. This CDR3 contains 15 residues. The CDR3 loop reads CASSPTTLGTGELFS. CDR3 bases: TGTGCCAGCAGTCCGACTACCTTAGGGACCGGGGAGCTGTTTTCT.

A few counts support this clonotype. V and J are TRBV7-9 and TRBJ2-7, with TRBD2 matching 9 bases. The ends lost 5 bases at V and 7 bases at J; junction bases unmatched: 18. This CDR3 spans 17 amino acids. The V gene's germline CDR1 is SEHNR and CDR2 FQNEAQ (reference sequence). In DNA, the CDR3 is TGTGCCAGCAGCCAAGTTGACGCGGGAGGGTTTTCATGGGAGCAGTACTTC. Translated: CASSQVDAGGFSWEQYF.

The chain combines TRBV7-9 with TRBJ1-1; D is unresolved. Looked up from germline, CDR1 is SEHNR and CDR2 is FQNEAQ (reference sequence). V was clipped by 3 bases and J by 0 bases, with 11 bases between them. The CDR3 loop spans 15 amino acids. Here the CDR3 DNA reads TGTGCCAGCAGCTTGGTCGCCATGATGAACACTGAAGCTTTCTTT. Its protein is CASSLVAMMNTEAFF.

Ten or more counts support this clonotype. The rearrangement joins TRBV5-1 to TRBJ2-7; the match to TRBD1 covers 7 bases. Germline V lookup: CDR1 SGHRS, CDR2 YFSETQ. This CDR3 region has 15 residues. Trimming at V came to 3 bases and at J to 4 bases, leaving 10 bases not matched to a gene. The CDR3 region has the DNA TGCGCCAGCAGCTGGACAGGTCCCGCCCGGTACGAGCAGTACTTC. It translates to CASSWTGPARYEQYF.

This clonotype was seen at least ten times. In DNA, the CDR3 is TGCAGCGTGGGGGATGAGCAGTTCTTC. Encoded protein: CSVGDEQFF. This chain links TRBV29-1 with TRBJ2-1, with D perhaps TRBD1 or TRBD2 (5 bases each). The CDR3 consists of 9 residues. With 6 bases removed from V and 8 bases from J, the gap between germline ends came to 5 bases. CDR1 and CDR2 from the germline V gene are SQVTM and ANQGSEA.

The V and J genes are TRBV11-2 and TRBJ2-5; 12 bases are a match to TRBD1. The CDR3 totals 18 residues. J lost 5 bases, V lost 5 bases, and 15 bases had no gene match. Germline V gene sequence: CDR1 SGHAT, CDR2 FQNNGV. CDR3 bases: TGTGCCAGCAGCCGGGACAGGGGGCGGACAGGGAATGGTGAGACCCAGTACTTC. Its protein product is CASSRDRGRTGNGETQYF.

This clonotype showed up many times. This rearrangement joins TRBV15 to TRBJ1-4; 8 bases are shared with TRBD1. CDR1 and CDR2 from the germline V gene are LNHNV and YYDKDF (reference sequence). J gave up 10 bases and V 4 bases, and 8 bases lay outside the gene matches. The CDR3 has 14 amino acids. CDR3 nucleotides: TGTGCCACCAGCACGGGACAGGAGGGCGTAAAACTGTTTTTT. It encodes CATSTGQEGVKLFF.

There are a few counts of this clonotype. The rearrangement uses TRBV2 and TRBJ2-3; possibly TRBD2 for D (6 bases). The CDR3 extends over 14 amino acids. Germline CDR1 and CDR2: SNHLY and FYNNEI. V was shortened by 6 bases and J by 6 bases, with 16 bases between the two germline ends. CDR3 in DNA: TGTGCCAGCAGGCCGGGAGCTGGTTGGGATACGCAGTATTTT. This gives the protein CASRPGAGWDTQYF.